Each of the 13 T cell receptor beta chains below was sequenced from the same sample in a study of cytomegalovirus exposure and HLA in healthy donors. The PCR employed 60 Vbeta primers together with 13 Jbeta primers. Method: immunoSEQ multiplex PCR; TCRdb's copy keeps in-frame clones and lacks some. In the table there are under 120,000 clones, roughly 69% of which are singletons. Sample: PBMCs. These receptors were taken from a man aged 25 to 40 in good health and CMV-seropositive.

The chain carries TRBV2 and TRBJ2-3; 9 positions agree with TRBD2. The J segment lost 4 bases and the V segment lost 6 bases, leaving 8 bases of the junction unmatched. CDR1 is SNHLY, CDR2 FYNNEI, per germline. The CDR3 is made up of 15 amino acids. DNA of the CDR3: TGTGCCAGCAGCGGAGCGGGGGGAGGGGCAGATACGCAGTATTTT. Translated: CASSGAGGGADTQYF.

The V call is TRBV25-1, the J call TRBJ1-6, with unresolved D. Germline values: CDR1 MGHDK, CDR2 SYGVNS. The CDR3 runs to 16 residues. Between the trimmed V and J ends, which lost 0 bases and 1 base, there was a span of 7 bases. In DNA, the CDR3 is TGTGCCAGCAGTGAATATTCGGGGTCCTATAATTCACCCCTCCACTTT. This sequence encodes CASSEYSGSYNSPLHF.

V is TRBV14 and J is TRBJ2-1; 10 bases align to TRBD2. The CDR3 runs to 20 residues. Germline V gives CDR1 SGHDN, CDR2 FVKESK. V shed 0 bases, J shed 8 bases, and the junction held 19 bases outside the gene matches. The CDR3 is CASSQEDRAGGPSLRDEQFF. The CDR3 nucleotides read TGTGCCAGCAGCCAAGAGGACCGAGCGGGGGGGCCCTCGTTAAGAGATGAGCAGTTCTTC.

This clone has just one count. This chain connects TRBV13 to TRBJ2-7; D is unclear. The germline V gene encodes CDR1 PRHDT and CDR2 FYEKMQ (reference sequence). The CDR3 is 14 amino acids. Trimming pared 1 base from V and 5 bases from J, leaving 12 bases between. The CDR3 nucleotides are TGTGCCAGCAGCTTAGTGGGCAGGAAAAACGAGCAGTACTTC. The encoded protein is CASSLVGRKNEQYF.

This clone was seen a few times. This chain connects TRBV2 to TRBJ1-2; a possible D gene is TRBD1 (5 bases). From germline, CDR1 is SNHLY and CDR2 FYNNEI. This CDR3 spans 15 amino acids. Trimming left V 2 bases short and J 2 bases short, with 12 bases between. The CDR3 reads CASSEQGSLNYGYTF. DNA of the CDR3: TGTGCCAGCAGTGAACAGGGTAGCCTGAACTATGGCTACACCTTC.

This chain joins TRBV7-3 and TRBJ2-1; 9 bases map to TRBD2. The germline V gene encodes CDR1 SGHTA and CDR2 FQGTGA. Trimming took 1 base from V and 8 from J; bases not matched to a gene: 6. This CDR3 spans 15 amino acids. CDR3 in DNA: TGTGCCAGCAGCTTAAGCGGGGGGGCCTGGGATGAGCAGTTCTTC. It codes for CASSLSGGAWDEQFF.

V gene TRBV29-1 combines with J gene TRBJ1-4, with D hard to call. Between the trimmed V and J ends, which lost 1 base and 9 bases, there was a span of 9 bases. The CDR3 sequence is 12 residues long. The germline V gene encodes CDR1 SQVTM and CDR2 ANQGSEA. CDR3 nucleotide sequence: TGCAGCGTTGAAGGTCTGGCCCAAAAACTGTTTTTT. It is translated as CSVEGLAQKLFF. The full variable domain, rest sourced from reference TRBV29-1 and TRBJ1-4, is SAVISQKPSRDICQRGTSLTIQCQVDSQVTMMFWYRQQPGQSLTLIATANQGSEATYESGFVIDKFPISRPNLTFSTLTVSNMSPEDSSIYLCSVEGLAQKLFFGSGTQLSVL.

The chain is built from TRBV5-6 and TRBJ2-6; 11 nucleotides agree with TRBD1. V lost 4 bases to trimming and J lost 2 bases; unmatched junction nucleotides: 8. The length of the CDR3 is 18 residues. Germline lookup yields CDR1 SGHDT and CDR2 YYEEEE. The CDR3 reads CASSSRRTGGTGANVLTF. The DNA for the CDR3 is TGTGCCAGCAGCAGCCGACGGACAGGGGGCACTGGGGCCAACGTCCTGACTTTC.

This clone was detected only once. The chain has TRBV6-6 and TRBJ2-7; TRBD1 aligns across 9 bases. CDR1 MNHNY and CDR2 SVGAGI come from the germline V gene (reference sequence). Trimming cost V 7 bases and J 1 base; bases outside gene matches: 8. The CDR3 contains 15 residues. For the CDR3, the DNA is TGTGCCAGCAAGCTTGGACAGGGGATGTCCTACGAGCAGTACTTC. Residues: CASKLGQGMSYEQYF.

This clone was observed a handful of times. Written as DNA, the CDR3 is TGTGCCAGCAGTGTATGGAGGCTCGTTGGCTACACCTTC. Translated: CASSVWRLVGYTF. The chain has TRBV2 and TRBJ1-2; no reliable D call. Germline V lookup: CDR1 SNHLY, CDR2 FYNNEI. V shed 4 bases and J shed 7 bases, with 13 bases lying between them. The CDR3 covers 13 residues.

This chain links TRBV11-2 with TRBJ2-7, with D unresolved. Germline V lookup: CDR1 SGHAT, CDR2 FQNNGV. The V end was cut by 5 bases, the J end by 4 bases, with 18 bases between. The CDR3 sequence is 15 residues long. CDR3 DNA sequence: TGTGCCAGCAGCGGCAACGTGGCCCCGCAGTACGAGCAGTACTTC. It yields the protein CASSGNVAPQYEQYF.

A note on this clone: The junction departs from the called germline gene at one end, perhaps through a read error. Different DNA sequences within this sample yield the same CDR3. The genes are TRBV5-4 and TRBJ2-2, with TRBD1 matching 7 bases. CDR1 SGHNT and CDR2 YYREEE come from the germline V gene (reference sequence). The CDR3 contains 15 residues. CDR3 protein: CASSSTGIDTGELFF. CDR3 nucleotides: TGTGCCAGCAGCTCGACAGGGATAGACACCGGGGAGCTGTTCTTT.

CDR3 bases: TGTGCCAGCAGCTCCTTCAGCAATGAGCAGTTCTTC. Encoded protein: CASSSFSNEQFF. The chain is built from TRBV7-2 and TRBJ2-1; D remains unclear. The CDR3 extends over 12 amino acids. Trimming removed 4 bases from V and 6 bases from J, with 7 bases in between. Germline values: CDR1 SGHTA, CDR2 FQGNSA.